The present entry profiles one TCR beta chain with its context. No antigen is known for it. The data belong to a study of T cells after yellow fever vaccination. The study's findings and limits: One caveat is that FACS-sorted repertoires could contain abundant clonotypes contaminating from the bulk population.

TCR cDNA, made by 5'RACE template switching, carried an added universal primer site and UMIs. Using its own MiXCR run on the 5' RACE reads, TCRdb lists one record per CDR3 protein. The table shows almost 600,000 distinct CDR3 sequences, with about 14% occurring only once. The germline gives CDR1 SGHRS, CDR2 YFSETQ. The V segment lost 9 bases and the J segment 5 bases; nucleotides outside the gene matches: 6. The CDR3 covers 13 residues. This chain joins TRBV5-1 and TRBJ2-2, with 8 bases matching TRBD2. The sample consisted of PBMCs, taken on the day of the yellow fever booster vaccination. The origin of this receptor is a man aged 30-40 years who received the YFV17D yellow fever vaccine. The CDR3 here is CATLAGGTGELFF. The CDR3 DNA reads TGCGCCACTCTAGCGGGCGGGACCGGGGAGCTGTTTTTT. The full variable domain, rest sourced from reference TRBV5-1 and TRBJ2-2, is KAGVTQTPRYLIKTRGQQVTLSCSPISGHRSVSWYQQTPGQGLQFLFEYFSETQRNKGNFPGRFSGRQFSNSRSEMNVSTLELGDSALYLCATLAGGTGELFFGEGSRLTVL.